This is a list of T cell receptor beta chains from one sample in a study of T-cell reconstitution after alpha-beta-depleted transplantation in children. TCRdb reanalysed the PCR reads using MiXCR and keeps one entry per CDR3 protein. The sample shows about 640,000 distinct CDR3 sequences, roughly 17% of them seen only once. Sequencing used PBMCs from the stem cell graft donor, obtained from the stem cell graft. The receptors here all came from a human donor who donated a stem cell graft to a child with acute myeloid leukemia. CDR3s include the opening cysteine and the closing phenylalanine or tryptophan. Fields, in order: clone size, D gene, J gene, V gene, CDR3 length, CDR3 DNA, CDR3 protein. A D gene is named only where the DNA matches it firmly. Clone size appears in some rows only: once, few, many, or a class for an expanded clone.

few	-	TRBJ2-7	TRBV20-1	14	TGCAGTGCTCCCATTGCGGGGGCATCCTACGAGCAGTACTTC	CSAPIAGASYEQYF
-	-	TRBJ2-5	TRBV7-6	15	TGTGCCAGCAGCTTACGGCCAGATAAACAAGAGACCCAGTACTTC	CASSLRPDKQETQYF
-	TRBD1	TRBJ1-1	TRBV15	17	TGTGCCACCAGCAGAGAACGTCGTGGGACAGGGTTCCCTGAAGCTTTCTTT	CATSRERRGTGFPEAFF
-	-	TRBJ2-3	TRBV28	16	TGTGCCAGCAGCCCTCTTAAACACGTGGTCACAGATACGCAGTATTTT	CASSPLKHVVTDTQYF
many	-	TRBJ2-5	TRBV30	13	TGTGCCTGGTCTACGGCCGGGGCCGAGACCCAGTACTTC	CAWSTAGAETQYF
few	TRBD1	TRBJ1-6	TRBV4-2	15	TGTGCCAGCAGCGAACGGGGACAGAGAAATTCACCCCTCCACTTT	CASSERGQRNSPLHF
-	TRBD1	TRBJ2-1	TRBV18	15	TGTGCCAGCTCACTACGACAGGGGCTCACCAATGAGCAGTTCTTC	CASSLRQGLTNEQFF
-	-	TRBJ1-1	TRBV5-1	16	TGCGCCAGCAGCTTTGCCCTCAGGACGGTGAACACTGAAGCTTTCTTT	CASSFALRTVNTEAFF
-	-	TRBJ1-4	TRBV6-6	13	TGTGCCAGCTCCCAGGGTGTGGATGAAAAACTGTTTTTT	CASSQGVDEKLFF
-	TRBD2	TRBJ2-1	TRBV5-1	16	TGCGCCAGCAGCTCTCCGGGACTAGCGGGGAGAAATGAGCAGTTCTTC	CASSSPGLAGRNEQFF
many	TRBD1	TRBJ1-2	TRBV9	15	TGTGCCAGCAGCTCAGGACAGGGGGGCCTTTATGGCTACACCTTC	CASSSGQGGLYGYTF
-	-	TRBJ1-3	TRBV9	13	TGTGCCAGCAGCCCCATCGAGGGAAACACCATATATTTT	CASSPIEGNTIYF
-	TRBD2	TRBJ2-3	TRBV12-3/TRBV12-4	15	TGTGCCAGCAGATTAAGCGGGGTGGGCACAGATACGCAGTATTTT	CASRLSGVGTDTQYF
-	-	TRBJ1-5	TRBV12-3/TRBV12-4	15	TGTGCCAGCAGTCTAGAGGGACCGGACAATCAGCCCCAGCATTTT	CASSLEGPDNQPQHF
few	-	TRBJ1-1	TRBV29-1	13	TGCAGCGTTCCGGGACGGACGAACACTGAAGCTTTCTTT	CSVPGRTNTEAFF
few	TRBD2	TRBJ2-7	TRBV5-1	16	TGCGCCAGCAGCCCCCTAGGGACTAGCAGCTCCTACGAGCAGTACTTC	CASSPLGTSSSYEQYF
few	-	TRBJ1-2	TRBV5-1	12	TGCGCCAGTGGGAGAGGGGACTATGGCTACACCTTC	CASGRGDYGYTF
many	TRBD2	TRBJ2-7	TRBV12-3/TRBV12-4	14	TGTGCCAGCAGTCTTGGGGGGGTGGAGTACGAGCAGTACTTC	CASSLGGVEYEQYF
-	-	TRBJ1-1	TRBV7-2	12	TGTGCCGTCCGGTTGGGGAGGCCTGAAGCTTTCTTT	CAVRLGRPEAFF
-	-	TRBJ1-2	TRBV13	15	TGTGCCAGCAGCTTAGCCGAGGACGGGTCGGATGGCTACACCTTC	CASSLAEDGSDGYTF
many	-	TRBJ1-3	TRBV12-3/TRBV12-4	14	TGTGCCAGCACCCTGACAAACTCTGGAAACACCATATATTTT	CASTLTNSGNTIYF
-	TRBD1	TRBJ2-1	TRBV5-1	15	TGCGCCAGCAGCCAGATCAGGGGGCGTTACAATGAGCAGTTCTTC	CASSQIRGRYNEQFF
-	-	TRBJ1-2	TRBV7-9	15	TGTGCCAGCAGCCCACGGACAGCCTCGAACTATGGCTACACCTTC	CASSPRTASNYGYTF
few	TRBD1	TRBJ1-1	TRBV6-2/TRBV6-3	14	TGTGCCAGTACCCGGACAGGGGGAAGAACTGAAGCTTTCTTT	CASTRTGGRTEAFF
-	-	TRBJ1-1	TRBV7-2	17	TGTGCCAGCAGCCCCCGTGGTCACACAGGGCGAATCACTGAAGCTTTCTTT	CASSPRGHTGRITEAFF
-	-	TRBJ2-3	TRBV10-1	14	TGCGCCAGCAGTGAGTCCAGCAGAGCAGATACGCAGTATTTT	CASSESSRADTQYF
-	TRBD1	TRBJ2-3	TRBV7-9	15	TGTGCCAGCGGGGAGAGACAGGGGTACACAGATACGCAGTATTTT	CASGERQGYTDTQYF
few	-	TRBJ1-2	TRBV7-9	16	TGTGCCAGCAGCCCCCGGGACGTAGGAAGGAGCTATGGCTACACCTTC	CASSPRDVGRSYGYTF
-	TRBD2	TRBJ2-1	TRBV7-3	14	TGTGCCAGCAGGTTTACTAGCGGGGCCAATGAGCAGTTCTTC	CASRFTSGANEQFF
few	TRBD1	TRBJ2-5	TRBV12-3/TRBV12-4	15	TGTGCCAGCAGCCTGGGACAGGTTCCGCAAGAGACCCAGTACTTC	CASSLGQVPQETQYF
few	-	TRBJ2-1	TRBV29-1	15	TGCAGCGTTGAGTTCGACGGGACTCCGGACTATGAGCAGTTCTTC	CSVEFDGTPDYEQFF
-	-	TRBJ1-4	TRBV27	14	TGTGCCAGCAAACACGGGACGGATAATGAAAAACTGTTTTTT	CASKHGTDNEKLFF
many	TRBD1	TRBJ1-2	TRBV20-1	14	TGCAGTGCAACGAAGCCGGGACAGGGGGGCGGCTACACCTTC	CSATKPGQGGGYTF
many	-	TRBJ2-7	TRBV20-1	11	TGCAGTGCTGCCCCCGACCACGAGCAGTACTTC	CSAAPDHEQYF
-	TRBD1	TRBJ1-3	TRBV7-2	15	TGTGCCAGCAGCTTATGGGACAGGGATGGAAACACCATATATTTT	CASSLWDRDGNTIYF
-	-	TRBJ2-7	TRBV7-2	14	TGTGCCAGCAGCTTAGTGGAGGGAGGGGGCGAGCAGTACTTC	CASSLVEGGGEQYF
-	-	TRBJ2-5	TRBV7-9	17	TGTGCCAGCAGCTCCGCGCTGGGGATACTGGGACAAGAGACCCAGTACTTC	CASSSALGILGQETQYF
many	TRBD1	TRBJ1-4	TRBV5-6	15	TGTGCCAGCAGCCCGTGGACAGGGAGTGGCGAAAAACTGTTTTTT	CASSPWTGSGEKLFF
-	-	TRBJ2-3	TRBV21-1	20	TGTGCCAGCAGCAAATTAGGGGGGGAGACCATCTTTGGGAGCACAGATACGCAGTATTTT	CASSKLGGETIFGSTDTQYF
many	TRBD1	TRBJ1-5	TRBV20-1	11	TGCAGTGCTAAAAACAGGGGTATCCAGCATTTT	CSAKNRGIQHF
-	-	TRBJ2-5	TRBV12-3/TRBV12-4	17	TGTGCCAGCAGTCCCCTAGCCTGGGGCAGCGTCCAAGAGACCCAGTACTTC	CASSPLAWGSVQETQYF
-	-	TRBJ1-3	TRBV15	15	TGTGCCACCAGCAGTACAGGGCACTCTGGAAACACCATATATTTT	CATSSTGHSGNTIYF
-	-	TRBJ2-4	TRBV7-9	17	TGTGCCAGCAGCTCTCGACCGGGAACCTTAGCCAAAAACATTCAGTACTTC	CASSSRPGTLAKNIQYF
-	TRBD1	TRBJ1-6	TRBV12-3/TRBV12-4	16	TGTGCCAGCAGCCCGTTCGCGACAGGGCGGAATTCACCCCTCCACTTT	CASSPFATGRNSPLHF
few	-	TRBJ2-2	TRBV10-3	12	TGTGCCATCAGTGACATCTCCGGGGAGCTGTTTTTT	CAISDISGELFF
many	-	TRBJ1-2	TRBV20-1	13	TGCAGTGCTAGAGATTTGGAGGGTAGGGGCTACACCTTC	CSARDLEGRGYTF
few	-	TRBJ1-2	TRBV20-1	9	TGCAGTGTAGTCGATGGCTACACCTTC	CSVVDGYTF
-	-	TRBJ2-1	TRBV20-1	11	TGCAGTGCTAATCAGGGTGGTGAGCAGTTCTTC	CSANQGGEQFF
many	-	TRBJ2-3	TRBV20-1	13	TGCAGTGCCACCGGACAAGATCGTAATACGCAGTATTTT	CSATGQDRNTQYF
few	-	TRBJ2-3	TRBV20-1	15	TGCAGTGCTAGTGTAGGAGACACTCCAACAGATACGCAGTATTTT	CSASVGDTPTDTQYF
once	TRBD1	TRBJ2-7	TRBV28	14	TGTGCCAGCAGTCTGGGACAGGAAAATTACGAGCAGTACTTC	CASSLGQENYEQYF
many	TRBD2	TRBJ2-1	TRBV20-1	16	TGCAGTGCTAGACCCCCCCGTAGCGGGGGGAGAGATGAGCAGTTCTTC	CSARPPRSGGRDEQFF
many	TRBD2	TRBJ2-7	TRBV29-1	13	TGCAGCGTTGTGGGAGGGGAATCCTACGAGCAGTACTTC	CSVVGGESYEQYF
many	-	TRBJ2-1	TRBV20-1	12	TGCAGTGCTTCGGACAACTACAATGAGCAGTTCTTC	CSASDNYNEQFF
-	-	TRBJ2-3	TRBV2	14	TGTGCCAGACAAGGGACGGACGGACACAATACGCAGTATTTT	CARQGTDGHNTQYF
few	-	TRBJ2-5	TRBV10-2	14	TGCGCCAGCACCCCGGGACTGCTTCGTGAGACCCAGTACTTC	CASTPGLLRETQYF
few	-	TRBJ2-1	TRBV7-9	17	TGTGCCAGCAGCTTAAATCGGGGGGCAGGAACCTACAATGAGCAGTTCTTC	CASSLNRGAGTYNEQFF
many	TRBD1	TRBJ1-5	TRBV20-1	16	TGCAGTGCTAGACCCGGGGACAGGGGGATCAATCAGCCCCAGCATTTT	CSARPGDRGINQPQHF
-	TRBD1	TRBJ1-1	TRBV6-1	14	TGTGCCAGCAGAGCTGACAGGGTAAACACTGAAGCTTTCTTT	CASRADRVNTEAFF